This T cell receptor (beta chain) was identified during a study of vaccination and CD4 T cells after COVID-19. Overall study context: Post-vaccination specimens were collected at a median of approximately 66 days following dose two (range 14 to 241). General study results and limits: Looking at convalescent patients, 304 of their 307 vaccine-specific clones were spike mono-reactive.

V shed 6 bases and J shed 1 base, with 15 bases lying between them. The length of the CDR3 is 15 residues. Comments on this clonotype: The antigen remains undetermined.

Treatment: roughly 10-day PBMC culture with coronavirus spike peptide pools or control peptides (ViraFEST assay). Pre-COVID-19 pandemic sampling (2011-2018) yielded the unexposed donor's CD4+ T cells. ViraFEST used peptide pools to expand antigen-specific T cells before TCR sequencing. Cells permitting, SARS-CoV-2 S/N served as probes for unexposed-donor CD4+ T cells, and four cold-coronavirus spikes did too. The Oncomine TCR Beta short-read assay generated sequence data from the DNA of cultured CD4+ T cells. A single record per CDR3 protein comes from TCRdb applying MiXCR to the PCR reads. The data show several thousand distinct CDR3 sequences, about 41% seen once.

The specimen was CD4+ T cells from blood, cultured in vitro. This receptor was obtained from a human donor in good health. The chain is built from TRBV12-3 or TRBV12-4 and TRBJ2-5; D is tentatively TRBD1 or TRBD2 (6 bases each). CDR3 sequence reads: CASSSDRGPQETQYF. The CDR3 coding sequence is TGTGCCAGCAGCTCCGATCGGGGGCCCCAAGAGACCCAGTACTTC.